This T cell receptor (beta chain) derives from a study of blood T cell repertoires in COVID-19. Germline V gives CDR1 LNHDA, CDR2 SQIVND (reference sequence). The CDR3 is made up of 16 amino acids. With V trimmed by 0 bases and J by 6 bases, 7 bases remained unmatched. This clone is a singleton in its sample. The assay was immunoSEQ multiplex PCR, and TCRdb's table has in-frame clones only and misses some. The table records fewer than 350,000 clones, around 88% of them present only once. The receptor's source is a woman aged 25-40 years who had recovered from COVID-19. Sequenced material: peripheral blood. The chain joins TRBV19 to TRBJ2-1, with 8 nucleotides matching TRBD2. CDR3 DNA: TGTGCCAGTAGTATAGAATACAGCGGGGGATTCAATGAGCAGTTCTTC. It yields the protein CASSIEYSGGFNEQFF.